This T cell receptor (beta chain) was documented in a study of T cell responses to AZD1222 COVID-19 vaccine. Findings of the study overall: AZD1222 recipients seropositive at baseline numbered only 5 or 6. Two AZD1222 doses significantly raised spike-specific TCR breadth and depth over controls.

On this clone: Its specificity is not known.

Sequenced by immunoSEQ multiplex PCR; TCRdb stores in-frame clones only, minus some. This table holds 100,000 to 130,000 clones, nearly 90% found once. The V gene lost 1 base and the J gene lost 5 bases, with 15 bases spanning the gap. The CDR3 is 15 residues long. CDR1 is SGHTA, CDR2 FQGNSA, per germline. The chain recombines TRBV7-2 with TRBJ2-7, with D possibly being TRBD2 (6 bases). This clonotype originated in an adult who received the AZD1222 COVID-19 vaccine. Material: peripheral blood, obtained 28 days after the second AZD1222 dose. The CDR3 here is CASSLVGLASHEQYF. The CDR3 nucleotides read TGTGCCAGCAGCTTAGTGGGTCTAGCGTCCCACGAGCAGTACTTC. The variable domain in full, completed from reference TRBV7-2 and TRBJ2-7, reads GAGVSQSPSNKVTEKGKDVELRCDPISGHTALYWYRQSLGQGLEFLIYFQGNSAPDKSGLPSDRFSAERTGGSVSTLTIQRTQQEDSAVYLCASSLVGLASHEQYFGPGTRLTVT.